One and the same sample provided the 29 T cell receptor beta chains below, sequenced in a study of regulatory T cells in long-lasting Graves disease. Time point described: newly diagnosed GD, antithyroid drugs for less than 3 months. RNA extracted from PBMCs served as the sequencing template. Researchers made TCR beta libraries by using iRepertoire HTBI primers and running Arm-PCR on CDR3 regions. One entry per CDR3 protein, called by TCRdb with MiXCR from the multiplex PCR reads. The top ten hold just under 30% of the sample, which has roughly 350,000 distinct CDR3 sequences, around 15% seen once. The same specimen was also included in a second study, on T cells in Graves' hyperthyroidism and ophthalmopathy.

The input for sequencing was peripheral blood mononuclear cells (PBMCs), taken at new diagnosis, from a patient treated with antithyroid drugs. These receptors came from a man aged 40-55 years with Graves disease.

This clonotype was seen many times. The chain employs TRBV20-1 and TRBJ1-4, with D hard to call. The CDR3 covers 16 residues. CDR1 is DFQATT, CDR2 SNEGSKA, per germline (reference sequence). Trimming took 0 bases from V and 8 from J, leaving 19 bases between them. CDR3 in amino acids: CSARDYGRRGREKLFF. The CDR3 DNA follows: TGCAGTGCTAGAGATTACGGGCGGCGGGGTAGAGAAAAACTGTTTTTT.

This clonotype was seen a few times. The chain couples TRBV4-3 to TRBJ2-2, with 7 bases identical to TRBD2. With 0 bases clipped from V and 3 bases from J, the junction kept 7 bases outside the gene matches. The CDR3 has 17 amino acids. Germline assignment: CDR1 LGHNA and CDR2 YSLEER. The CDR3 is CASSQDLAGEYTGELFF. The CDR3, as DNA: TGCGCCAGCAGCCAAGATCTTGCGGGGGAGTACACCGGGGAGCTGTTTTTT.

This clonotype came up many times. The chain has TRBV7-2 and TRBJ2-3; 15 nucleotides align to TRBD2. The germline gives CDR1 SGHTA, CDR2 FQGNSA. This CDR3 is 15 amino acids long. The junction had 4 bases not matched to a gene; V was cut back by 5 bases and J by 7 bases. Here the CDR3 reads CASSRTSGGANTQYF. CDR3 DNA sequence: TGTGCCAGCAGCAGGACTAGCGGGGGGGCAAATACGCAGTATTTT.

This clonotype came up many times. V and J are TRBV12-3 or TRBV12-4 and TRBJ1-4; TRBD1 agrees at 7 bases. The CDR3 has 16 residues. With V trimmed by 5 bases and J by 1 base, 7 bases remained unmatched. The CDR3 DNA reads TGTGCCAGCAGTCCCCAGACAGGGCGAACTAATGAAAAACTGTTTTTT. Translation: CASSPQTGRTNEKLFF.

This clonotype was observed many times. The V and J genes are TRBV30 and TRBJ2-7, with 7 bases lining up with TRBD1. CDR1 GTSNPN and CDR2 SVGIG come from the germline V gene (reference sequence). V shed 3 bases and J 2 bases; nucleotides not matched to a gene: 10. The CDR3 consists of 15 residues. The CDR3 region is CAWRERTGLAYEQYF. Written as DNA, the CDR3 is TGTGCCTGGAGGGAAAGGACAGGTCTTGCCTACGAGCAGTACTTC. Full variable domain (outside the CDR3, taken from reference TRBV30 and TRBJ2-7): SQTIHQWPATLVQPVGSPLSLECTVEGTSNPNLYWYRQAAGRGLQLLFYSVGIGQISSEVPQNLSASRPQDRQFILSSKKLLLSDSGFYLCAWRERTGLAYEQYFGPGTRLTVT.

A word on this clonotype: Just one base apart from a much larger clone, this may be a read error. This chain connects TRBV2 to TRBJ2-1, with D possibly matching TRBD1 (6 bases). The germline V gene encodes CDR1 SNHLY and CDR2 FYNNEI. Trimming removed 6 bases from V and 12 bases from J, with 6 bases in between. The CDR3 loop spans 9 amino acids. CDR3 nucleotides: TGTGCCAGCAGACAGGGGCAGTTCTTC. Amino acid sequence: CASRQGQFF.

In its sample, this clonotype was seen many times. This chain uses TRBV7-9 with TRBJ2-3; 8 bases agree with TRBD2. V was pared by 7 bases and J by 2 bases, with 14 bases of the junction left unmatched. CDR3 size: 17 residues. Germline V CDR1 and CDR2: SEHNR, FQNEAQ (reference sequence). The CDR3 reads CASTLGGPAGDTDTQYF. In DNA form, the CDR3 reads TGTGCCAGCACCCTAGGGGGACCAGCGGGGGACACAGATACGCAGTATTTT.

This clonotype was detected many times. The chain couples TRBV13 to TRBJ2-7; 7 nucleotides align to TRBD1. The CDR3 contains 16 residues. Trimming at V came to 1 base and at J to 3 bases, leaving 9 bases not matched to a gene. Germline V gene lookup returns CDR1 PRHDT and CDR2 FYEKMQ (reference sequence). CDR3 amino acids: CASSLVQGTSDYEQYF. The CDR3 DNA is TGTGCCAGCAGCTTAGTACAGGGGACGTCCGACTACGAGCAGTACTTC.

This clonotype occurred a few times. CDR3 DNA: TGTGCCAGCAGCGCCTCCGGGTACAGGGTTATTAACGAGCAGTACTTC. It specifies CASSASGYRVINEQYF. The V and J genes are TRBV7-9 and TRBJ2-7; a possible D gene is TRBD1 (6 bases). Per germline, CDR1 SEHNR and CDR2 FQNEAQ (reference sequence). V was cut by 5 bases and J by 5 bases, with 22 bases left in between. This CDR3 has 16 amino acids.

In the case of this clonotype: Possible read error: a much larger clone is one base away. CDR3 sequence reads: CASNRLRQNQETQYF. Written as DNA, the CDR3 is TGTGCCAGCAACCGACTAAGACAGAACCAAGAGACCCAGTACTTC. The rearrangement links TRBV6-2 or TRBV6-3 to TRBJ2-5, with D possibly called TRBD1 or TRBD2 (5 bases each). Germline V gene data show CDR1 as MNHEY and CDR2 as SVGEGT. The CDR3 covers 15 residues. Trimming took off 7 bases at V and 0 bases at J, with 15 bases between the two ends.

This clonotype showed up just a few times. The V and J genes are TRBV5-4 and TRBJ1-1, with unresolved D. V was pared by 1 base and J by 7 bases, with 20 bases between. This CDR3 contains 16 residues. Germline loops: CDR1 SGHNT, CDR2 YYREEE (reference sequence). The CDR3 loop reads CASSLSYTRRSGEAFF. In nucleotides, the CDR3 is TGTGCCAGCAGCTTGTCCTACACGAGGCGGTCCGGTGAAGCTTTCTTT.

The chain carries TRBV14 and TRBJ1-2, with a possible D match to TRBD1 (5 bases). There are 13 residues in the CDR3. Germline V gene sequence: CDR1 SGHDN, CDR2 FVKESK. Trimming cost V 4 bases and J 1 base, with 7 bases left between them. In DNA form, the CDR3 reads TGTGCCAGCAGCCGGGACCTTAACTATGGCTACACCTTC. This gives the protein CASSRDLNYGYTF.

The V call is TRBV3-1, the J call TRBJ2-5; 7 nucleotides match TRBD1. The germline V gene encodes CDR1 LGHDT and CDR2 YNNKEL (reference sequence). Trimming at V came to 1 base and at J to 1 base, leaving 12 bases not matched to a gene. This CDR3 has 18 amino acids. CDR3 coding DNA: TGTGCCAGCAGCCAAGTATCACGAGGGGGCCGCAGCCAAGAGACCCAGTACTTC. This encodes CASSQVSRGGRSQETQYF.

This clonotype has a count of ten or more. J is TRBJ2-5 and V is TRBV24-1, with 9 nucleotides matching TRBD2. Germline CDR1 and CDR2: KGHDR and SFDVKD. Trimming at V came to 2 bases and at J to 1 base, leaving 4 bases not matched to a gene. The CDR3 length is 16 residues. CDR3 amino acids: CATSDSKAGGQETQYF. CDR3 bases: TGTGCCACCAGTGATTCCAAAGCGGGGGGCCAAGAGACCCAGTACTTC.

This clonotype was counted at least ten times. The chain has TRBV2 and TRBJ2-4; a weak D match, TRBD1 (6 bases). Germline V gives CDR1 SNHLY, CDR2 FYNNEI. V gave up 8 bases and J gave up 6 bases, with 14 bases separating them. The CDR3 has 13 residues. The CDR3 loop is CASQDTQGNIQYF. Written as DNA, the CDR3 is TGTGCCAGCCAGGACACACAGGGAAACATTCAGTACTTC. Supplemented by reference TRBV2 and TRBJ2-4, the full variable domain reads EPEVTQTPSHQVTQMGQEVILRCVPISNHLYFYWYRQILGQKVEFLVSFYNNEISEKSEIFDDQFSVERPDGSNFTLKIRSTKLEDSAMYFCASQDTQGNIQYFGAGTRLSVL.

This clonotype was found many times. The V call is TRBV12-3 or TRBV12-4, the J call TRBJ1-1; TRBD1 is a possible D gene (5 bases). The germline V and J ends were trimmed by 7 bases and 4 bases, with 16 bases remaining between them. CDR3 length: 14 amino acids. The CDR3 bases are TGTGCCAGCACCATTACTGGGGGTGGCACTGAAGCTTTCTTT. Encoded protein: CASTITGGGTEAFF.

This clonotype was observed a few times. V usage is TRBV20-1 and J usage is TRBJ2-1, with D unclear. The CDR3 has 12 residues. V was trimmed by 3 bases and J by 6 bases, leaving 9 bases between them. CDR1 is DFQATT, CDR2 SNEGSKA, per germline (reference sequence). For the CDR3, the DNA is TGCAGTGCTAGTTTAGCAGTCAATGAGCAGTTCTTC. Protein: CSASLAVNEQFF.

The gene calls are TRBV28 and TRBJ2-2, with TRBD2 identical over 8 bases. CDR3 length: 16 residues. V was clipped by 6 bases and J by 5 bases; unmatched bases: 11. Germline loops: CDR1 MDHEN, CDR2 SYDVKM. CDR3 sequence: CASSGPGGVPTGELFF. CDR3 nucleotides: TGTGCCAGCAGCGGGCCGGGGGGGGTCCCGACCGGGGAGCTGTTTTTT.

This clonotype has ten or more counts. The chain carries TRBV28 and TRBJ2-5; no firm D call. Germline V gene data show CDR1 as MDHEN and CDR2 as SYDVKM. The CDR3 runs 14 residues. V was clipped by 3 bases and J by 3 bases, with 11 bases between them. The CDR3 region has the DNA TGTGCCAGCAGTTTTGTGGCAGCGAAAGAGACCCAGTACTTC. It translates to CASSFVAAKETQYF.

This clonotype was observed once. This likely stems from a read error, as it lies one base from a far larger clone. The gene calls are TRBV6-1 and TRBJ2-1; D possibly corresponds to TRBD2 (5 bases). Germline-derived CDR1 and CDR2 are MNHNS and SASEGT. The CDR3 runs 13 residues. V gave up 5 bases and J gave up 13 bases, with 18 bases separating them. Here the CDR3 reads CASSRTDQETQFF. The CDR3 DNA follows: TGTGCCAGCAGTCGGACTGATCAAGAGACCCAGTTCTTC.

This clonotype was seen many times. CDR3 sequence: CASSPFAGDTDTQYF. As DNA, the CDR3 is TGTGCCAGCAGCCCTTTTGCGGGGGACACAGATACGCAGTATTTT. The rearrangement joins TRBV9 to TRBJ2-3; TRBD2 matches at 7 bases. The CDR3 runs 15 residues. V shed 4 bases and J 2 bases; nucleotides not matched to a gene: 7. Germline lookup yields CDR1 SGDLS and CDR2 YYNGEE.

There are many counts of this clonotype. The chain couples TRBV27 to TRBJ2-2, with TRBD1 identical over 7 bases. The CDR3 contains 16 residues. Germline CDR1 MNHEY, CDR2 SMNVEV (reference sequence). Unmatched junction bases numbered 8, after V lost 6 bases and J lost 1 base. CDR3 in amino acids: CASRPSGTVNTGELFF. The CDR3 DNA follows: TGTGCCAGCAGACCCTCCGGGACAGTGAACACCGGGGAGCTGTTTTTT.

To note about this clonotype: This may arise from a read error, as a much more abundant clone is one base away. The V gene is TRBV7-2, the J gene TRBJ2-2, with D possibly being TRBD2 (6 bases). This CDR3 spans 15 amino acids. The V gene's germline CDR1 is SGHTA and CDR2 FQGNSA. V was pared by 4 bases and J by 6 bases, with 15 bases between. The CDR3, as DNA: TGTGCCAGCAGCTCGACATTAGCGGATGCCGGGGAGCTGTTTTTT. It yields the protein CASSSTLADAGELFF.

The table lists this clonotype with a few counts. A read error is possible here, since a much larger clone lies one base away. V is TRBV5-5 and J is TRBJ2-1, with 11 bases lining up with TRBD2. The CDR3 is made up of 15 amino acids. The germline V gene has CDR1 SGHKS and CDR2 YYEKEE (reference sequence). J gave up 2 bases and V 4 bases, and 2 bases lay outside the gene matches. This CDR3 is CASSHSGGAYNEQFF. The CDR3 nucleotides are TGTGCCAGCAGCCATAGCGGGGGGGCCTACAATGAGCAGTTCTTC.

This clonotype was recorded many times. The chain carries TRBV11-2 and TRBJ2-7; either TRBD1 or TRBD2 may fit D (6 bases each). CDR1 and CDR2 from the germline V gene are SGHAT and FQNNGV. V lost 1 base and J 4 bases, leaving 14 bases between the germline ends. CDR3 length equals 15 residues. The CDR3 DNA reads TGTGCCAGCAGCTTAGCACTAGGGGGGCGATACGAGCAGTACTTC. This encodes CASSLALGGRYEQYF. Using reference TRBV11-2 and TRBJ2-7 for the parts outside the CDR3, the full variable domain is EAGVAQSPRYKIIEKRQSVAFWCNPISGHATLYWYQQILGQGPKLLIQFQNNGVVDDSQLPKDRFSAERLKGVDSTLKIQPAKLEDSAVYLCASSLALGGRYEQYFGPGTRLTVT.

This clonotype was seen more than once but under ten times. The rearrangement uses TRBV12-5 and TRBJ1-5; 7 nucleotides match TRBD1. Germline CDR1 is LGHNT and CDR2 is FRNRAP. The V gene end was trimmed by 5 bases and the J gene end by 0 bases; junction bases not matched to a gene: 7. The CDR3 totals 16 residues. The chain's CDR3 is CASGRDSRYSNQPQHF. The CDR3 coding sequence is TGTGCTAGTGGTCGGGACAGCCGGTATAGCAATCAGCCCCAGCATTTT.

A note on this clonotype: A far larger clone is off by one base, so a read error is likely. The chain couples TRBV27 to TRBJ2-3; D uncertain. CDR3 size: 17 residues. The V end was cut by 6 bases, the J end by 2 bases, with 21 bases between. Germline CDR1 is MNHEY and CDR2 is SMNVEV (reference sequence). The CDR3 here is CASSPYDGGELTDTQYF. In DNA, the CDR3 is TGTGCCAGCAGCCCATACGACGGCGGAGAACTCACAGATACGCAGTATTTT.

The table lists this clonotype with many counts. The chain has TRBV12-3 or TRBV12-4 and TRBJ2-7; D might be TRBD1 or TRBD2, each matching 5 bases. The length of the CDR3 is 16 residues. The V gene lost 1 base and the J gene lost 4 bases, with 17 bases spanning the gap. DNA for the CDR3: TGTGCCAGCAGTTTAGAAGGTGGGGGAACCAAGTACGAGCAGTACTTC. It is translated as CASSLEGGGTKYEQYF.

This clonotype has a single count. The V and J genes are TRBV29-1 and TRBJ1-2, with D hard to call. Germline V gene sequence: CDR1 SQVTM, CDR2 ANQGSEA. V lost 5 bases and J 3 bases, leaving 10 bases between the germline ends. This CDR3 has 12 residues. The CDR3 DNA reads as TGCAGCGTTAGGAGGGTTGACTATGGCTACACCTTC. Protein sequence: CSVRRVDYGYTF.